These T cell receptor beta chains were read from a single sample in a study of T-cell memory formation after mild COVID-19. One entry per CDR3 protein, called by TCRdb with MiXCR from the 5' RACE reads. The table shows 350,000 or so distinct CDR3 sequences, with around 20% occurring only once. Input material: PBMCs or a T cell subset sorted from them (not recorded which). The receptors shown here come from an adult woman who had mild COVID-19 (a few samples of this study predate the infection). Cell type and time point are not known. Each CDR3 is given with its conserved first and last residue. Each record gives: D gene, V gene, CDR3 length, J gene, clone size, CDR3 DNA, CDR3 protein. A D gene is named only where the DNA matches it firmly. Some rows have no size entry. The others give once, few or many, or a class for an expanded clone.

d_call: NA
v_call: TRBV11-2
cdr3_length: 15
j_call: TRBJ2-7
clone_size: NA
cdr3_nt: TGTGCCAGCAGCTTAGAGACGCCGTCTGACGACGAGCAGTACTTC
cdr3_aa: CASSLETPSDDEQYF

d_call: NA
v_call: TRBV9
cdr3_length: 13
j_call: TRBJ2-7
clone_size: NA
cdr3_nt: TGTGCCAGCAGCGGAAGTCTGGGCGGCGAGCAGTACTTC
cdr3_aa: CASSGSLGGEQYF

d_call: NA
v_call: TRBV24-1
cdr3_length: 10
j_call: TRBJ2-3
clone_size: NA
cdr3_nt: TGTGCCACCGGTGCCGATACGCAGTATTTT
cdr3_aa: CATGADTQYF

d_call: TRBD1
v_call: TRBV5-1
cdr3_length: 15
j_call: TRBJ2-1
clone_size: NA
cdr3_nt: TGCGCCAGCAGCTTGGACGGGACAGGGGGTCAGGAGCAGTTCTTC
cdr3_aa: CASSLDGTGGQEQFF

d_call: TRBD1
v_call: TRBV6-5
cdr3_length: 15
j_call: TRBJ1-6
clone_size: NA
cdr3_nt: TGTGCCAGCAGTTACTCCGGGACAGGCAATTCACCCCTCCACTTT
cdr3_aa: CASSYSGTGNSPLHF

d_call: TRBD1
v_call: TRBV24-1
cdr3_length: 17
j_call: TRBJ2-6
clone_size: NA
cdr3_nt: TGTGCCACCAGTGATCAGCGAGACAGGGCTGGGGCCAACGTCCTGACTTTC
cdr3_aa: CATSDQRDRAGANVLTF

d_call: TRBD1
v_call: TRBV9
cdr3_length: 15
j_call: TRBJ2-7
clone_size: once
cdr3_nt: TGTGCCAGCAGCGTAGACGGGACAGGGTTCTACGAGCAGTACTTC
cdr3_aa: CASSVDGTGFYEQYF

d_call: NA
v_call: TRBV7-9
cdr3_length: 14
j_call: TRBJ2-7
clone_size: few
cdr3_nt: TGTGCCAGCAGCTTAAGGAGTAGGATGGACGAGCAGTACTTC
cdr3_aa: CASSLRSRMDEQYF

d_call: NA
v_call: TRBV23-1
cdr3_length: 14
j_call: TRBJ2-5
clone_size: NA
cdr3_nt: TGCGCCAGCAGTCATCCGGGGTCCCAAGAGACCCAGTACTTC
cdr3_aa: CASSHPGSQETQYF

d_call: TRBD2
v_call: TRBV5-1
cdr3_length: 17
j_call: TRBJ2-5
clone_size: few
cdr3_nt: TGCGCCAGCAGCTCGGGACTAGCGGGGGGCGTTCAAGAGACCCAGTACTTC
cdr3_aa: CASSSGLAGGVQETQYF

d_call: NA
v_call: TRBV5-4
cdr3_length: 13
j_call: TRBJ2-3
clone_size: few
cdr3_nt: TGTGCCAGCAGCTGGAAAGGGGCAGATACGCAGTATTTT
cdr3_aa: CASSWKGADTQYF

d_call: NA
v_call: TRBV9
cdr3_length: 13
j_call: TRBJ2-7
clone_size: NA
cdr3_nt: TGTGCCAGCAGCGTAGAACCCAGTCGCGAGCAGTACTTC
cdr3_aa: CASSVEPSREQYF

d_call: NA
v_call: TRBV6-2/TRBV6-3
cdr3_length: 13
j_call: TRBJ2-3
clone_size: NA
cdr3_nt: TGTGCCAGCCGACTGCCGGCCCCAGATACGCAGTATTTT
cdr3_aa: CASRLPAPDTQYF

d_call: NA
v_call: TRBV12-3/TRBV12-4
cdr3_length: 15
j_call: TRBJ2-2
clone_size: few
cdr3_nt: TGTGCCAGCAGCCGACAGGAAGATTATACCGGGGAGCTGTTTTTT
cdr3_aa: CASSRQEDYTGELFF

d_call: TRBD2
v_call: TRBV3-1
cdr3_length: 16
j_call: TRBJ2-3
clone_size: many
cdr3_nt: TGTGCCAGCAGCCAATCATTAGCGGGAGGTCGAGATACGCAGTATTTT
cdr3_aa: CASSQSLAGGRDTQYF

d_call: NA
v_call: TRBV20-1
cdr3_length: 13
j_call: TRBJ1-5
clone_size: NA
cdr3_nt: TGCAGTGTCCGCAGGGCTAGCAATCAGCCCCAGCATTTT
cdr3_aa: CSVRRASNQPQHF

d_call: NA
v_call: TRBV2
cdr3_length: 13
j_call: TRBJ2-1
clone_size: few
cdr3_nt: TGTGCCAGCAGGATGACGTGGACAAATGAGCAGTTCTTC
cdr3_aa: CASRMTWTNEQFF

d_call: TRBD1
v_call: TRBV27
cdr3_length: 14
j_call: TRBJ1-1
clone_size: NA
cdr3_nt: TGTGCCAGCAGTGCACGACAGGGTTGGACTGAAGCTTTCTTT
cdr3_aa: CASSARQGWTEAFF

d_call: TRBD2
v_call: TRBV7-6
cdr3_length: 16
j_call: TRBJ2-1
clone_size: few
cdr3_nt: TGTGCCAGCAGCGCCCATAGCGGGAGCTCCTACAATGAGCAGTTCTTC
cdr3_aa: CASSAHSGSSYNEQFF

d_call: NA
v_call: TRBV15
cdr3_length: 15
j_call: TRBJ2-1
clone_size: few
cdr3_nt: TGTGCCACCAGCAGGGGGGGAACAGGGTACAATGAGCAGTTCTTC
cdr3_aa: CATSRGGTGYNEQFF

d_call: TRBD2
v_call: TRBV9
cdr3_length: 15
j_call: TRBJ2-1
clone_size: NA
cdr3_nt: TGTGCCAGCAGCGTCAGCGGGGGACTGTACAATGAGCAGTTCTTC
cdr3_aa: CASSVSGGLYNEQFF

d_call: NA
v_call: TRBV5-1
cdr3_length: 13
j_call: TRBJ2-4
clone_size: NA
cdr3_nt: TGCGCCAGCAGCCCAGGGACTCCGGCCATTCAGTACTTC
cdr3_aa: CASSPGTPAIQYF

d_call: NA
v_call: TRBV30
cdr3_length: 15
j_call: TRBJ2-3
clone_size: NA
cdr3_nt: TGTGCCTTATGGGTGGGGAGGAGTATCACAGATACGCAGTATTTT
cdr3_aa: CALWVGRSITDTQYF

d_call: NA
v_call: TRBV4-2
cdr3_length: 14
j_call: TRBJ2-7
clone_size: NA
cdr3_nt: TGTGCCAGCAGCCTCGGACTGACCTCCCACGAGCAGTACTTC
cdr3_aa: CASSLGLTSHEQYF

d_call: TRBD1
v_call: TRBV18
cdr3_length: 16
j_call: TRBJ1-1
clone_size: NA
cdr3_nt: TGTGCCAGCTCACCACCGATTTGGACAGGGGGCACTGAAGCTTTCTTT
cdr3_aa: CASSPPIWTGGTEAFF

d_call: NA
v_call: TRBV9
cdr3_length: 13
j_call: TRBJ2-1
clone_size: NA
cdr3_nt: TGTGCCAGCAGCGTAGCTACGAAGCTCGAGCAGTTCTTC
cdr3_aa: CASSVATKLEQFF